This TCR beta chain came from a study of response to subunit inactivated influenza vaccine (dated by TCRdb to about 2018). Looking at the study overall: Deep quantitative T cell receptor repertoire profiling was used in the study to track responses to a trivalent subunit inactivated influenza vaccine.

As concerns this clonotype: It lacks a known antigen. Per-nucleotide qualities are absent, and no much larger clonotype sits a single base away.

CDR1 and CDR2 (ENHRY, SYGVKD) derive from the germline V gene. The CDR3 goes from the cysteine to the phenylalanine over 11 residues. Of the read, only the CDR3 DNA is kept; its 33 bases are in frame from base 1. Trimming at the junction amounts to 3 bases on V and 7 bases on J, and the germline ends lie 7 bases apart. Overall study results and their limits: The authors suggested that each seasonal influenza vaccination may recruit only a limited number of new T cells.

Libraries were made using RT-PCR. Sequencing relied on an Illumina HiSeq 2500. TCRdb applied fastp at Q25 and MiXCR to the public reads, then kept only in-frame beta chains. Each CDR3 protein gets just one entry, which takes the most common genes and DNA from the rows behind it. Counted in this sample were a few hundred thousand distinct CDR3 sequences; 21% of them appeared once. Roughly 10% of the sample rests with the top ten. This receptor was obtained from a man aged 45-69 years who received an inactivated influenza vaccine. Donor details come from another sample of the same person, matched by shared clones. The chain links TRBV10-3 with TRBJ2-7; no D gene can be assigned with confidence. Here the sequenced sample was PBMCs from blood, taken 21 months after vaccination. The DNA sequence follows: TGTGCCATCAGTGAAGGGCTAGAGCAGTACTTC. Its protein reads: CAISEGLEQYF.